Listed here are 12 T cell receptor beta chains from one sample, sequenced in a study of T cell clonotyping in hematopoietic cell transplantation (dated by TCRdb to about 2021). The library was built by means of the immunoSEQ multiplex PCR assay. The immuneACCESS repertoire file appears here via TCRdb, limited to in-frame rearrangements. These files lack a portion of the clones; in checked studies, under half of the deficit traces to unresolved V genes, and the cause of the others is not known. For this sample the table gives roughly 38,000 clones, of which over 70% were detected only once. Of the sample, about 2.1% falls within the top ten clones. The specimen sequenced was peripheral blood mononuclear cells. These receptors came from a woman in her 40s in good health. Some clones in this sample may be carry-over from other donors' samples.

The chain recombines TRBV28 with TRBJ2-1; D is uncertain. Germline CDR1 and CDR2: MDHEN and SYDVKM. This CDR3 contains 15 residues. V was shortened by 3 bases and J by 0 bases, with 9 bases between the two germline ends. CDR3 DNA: TGTGCCAGCAGTTTTCGCGCAAACTCCTACAATGAGCAGTTCTTC. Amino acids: CASSFRANSYNEQFF.

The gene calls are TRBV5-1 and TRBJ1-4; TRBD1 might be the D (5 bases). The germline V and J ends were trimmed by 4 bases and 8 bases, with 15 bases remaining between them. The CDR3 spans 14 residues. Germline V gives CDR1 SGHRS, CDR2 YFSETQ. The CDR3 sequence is CASSLQSNREKLFF. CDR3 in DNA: TGCGCCAGCAGCCTCCAATCGAACAGGGAAAAACTGTTTTTT. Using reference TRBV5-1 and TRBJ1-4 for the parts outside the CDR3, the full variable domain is KAGVTQTPRYLIKTRGQQVTLSCSPISGHRSVSWYQQTPGQGLQFLFEYFSETQRNKGNFPGRFSGRQFSNSRSEMNVSTLELGDSALYLCASSLQSNREKLFFGSGTQLSVL.

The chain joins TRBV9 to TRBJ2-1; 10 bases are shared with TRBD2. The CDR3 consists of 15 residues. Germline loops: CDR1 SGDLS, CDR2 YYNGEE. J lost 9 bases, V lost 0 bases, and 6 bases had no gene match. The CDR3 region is CASSVVIAGGTEQFF. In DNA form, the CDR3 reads TGTGCCAGCAGCGTAGTAATAGCGGGGGGCACTGAGCAGTTCTTC. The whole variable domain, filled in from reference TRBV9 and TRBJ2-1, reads DSGVTQTPKHLITATGQRVTLRCSPRSGDLSVYWYQQSLDQGLQFLIQYYNGEERAKGNILERFSAQQFPDLHSELNLSSLELGDSALYFCASSVVIAGGTEQFFGPGTRLTVL.

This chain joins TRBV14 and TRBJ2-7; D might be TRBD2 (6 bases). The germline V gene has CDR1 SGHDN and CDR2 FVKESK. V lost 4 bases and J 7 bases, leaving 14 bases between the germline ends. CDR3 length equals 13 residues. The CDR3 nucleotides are TGTGCCAGCAGCCCACGACTAGGAGGGGAGCAGTACTTC. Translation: CASSPRLGGEQYF.

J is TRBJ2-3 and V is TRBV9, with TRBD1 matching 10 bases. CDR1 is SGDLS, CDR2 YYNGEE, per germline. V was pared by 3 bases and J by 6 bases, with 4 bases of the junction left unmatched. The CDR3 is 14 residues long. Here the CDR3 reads CASSAGQGLDTQYF. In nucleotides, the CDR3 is TGTGCCAGCAGCGCGGGACAGGGGTTGGATACGCAGTATTTT.

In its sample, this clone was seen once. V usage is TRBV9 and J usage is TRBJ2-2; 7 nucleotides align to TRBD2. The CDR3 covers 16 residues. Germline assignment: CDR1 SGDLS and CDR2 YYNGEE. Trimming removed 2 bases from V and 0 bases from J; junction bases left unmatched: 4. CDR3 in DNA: TGTGCCAGCAGCGTTGCGGGGGTGCCGAACACCGGGGAGCTGTTTTTT. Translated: CASSVAGVPNTGELFF.

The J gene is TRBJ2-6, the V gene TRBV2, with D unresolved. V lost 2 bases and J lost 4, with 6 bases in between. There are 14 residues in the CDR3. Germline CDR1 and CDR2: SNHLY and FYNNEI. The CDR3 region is CASSEISGANVLTF. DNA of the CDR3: TGTGCCAGCAGTGAAATATCCGGGGCCAACGTCCTGACTTTC.

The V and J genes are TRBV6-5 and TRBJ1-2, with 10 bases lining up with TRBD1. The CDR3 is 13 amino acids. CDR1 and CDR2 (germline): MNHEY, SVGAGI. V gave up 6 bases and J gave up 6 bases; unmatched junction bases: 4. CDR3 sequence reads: CASSRTGGDGYTF. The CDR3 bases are TGTGCCAGCAGCAGGACAGGGGGAGATGGCTACACCTTC.

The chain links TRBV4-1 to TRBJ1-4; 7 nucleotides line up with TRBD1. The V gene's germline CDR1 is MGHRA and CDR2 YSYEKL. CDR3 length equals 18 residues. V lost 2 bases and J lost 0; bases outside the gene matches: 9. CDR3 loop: CASSQTGTVDATNEKLFF. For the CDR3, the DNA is TGCGCCAGCAGCCAAACCGGGACAGTCGATGCAACTAATGAAAAACTGTTTTTT.

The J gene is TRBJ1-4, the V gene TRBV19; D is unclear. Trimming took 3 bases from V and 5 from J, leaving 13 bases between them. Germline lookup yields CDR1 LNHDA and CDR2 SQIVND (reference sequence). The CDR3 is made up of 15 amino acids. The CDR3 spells CASSMGDFSNEKLFF. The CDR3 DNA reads TGTGCCAGTAGTATGGGAGACTTCTCCAATGAAAAACTGTTTTTT.

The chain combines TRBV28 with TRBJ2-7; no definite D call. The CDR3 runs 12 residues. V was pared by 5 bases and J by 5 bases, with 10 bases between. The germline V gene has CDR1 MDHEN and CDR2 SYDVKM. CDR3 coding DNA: TGTGCCAGCAGTCCCGGGCGTGACGAGCAGTACTTC. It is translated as CASSPGRDEQYF.

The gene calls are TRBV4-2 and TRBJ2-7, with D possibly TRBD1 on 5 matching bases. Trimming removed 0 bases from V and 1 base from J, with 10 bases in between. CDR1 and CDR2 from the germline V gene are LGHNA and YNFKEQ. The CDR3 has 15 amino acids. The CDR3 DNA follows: TGTGCCAGCAGCCAAGAGTGGGGCCGATCCTACGAGCAGTACTTC. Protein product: CASSQEWGRSYEQYF.